This T cell receptor (beta chain) emerged from a study of blood T cell repertoires in COVID-19. Study summary: In each case, the material was cDNA or gDNA derived from T cells, B-cell-depleted T cells, or PBMCs.

Original processing notes: Estimation of nucleated cell counts was performed using reference gene primer amplification. Clones were sequenced by immunoSEQ multiplex PCR, and TCRdb holds only the in-frame ones, with some missing. V, J and clone size are taken as reported in that table, and D and trimming were inferred from the DNA itself. The sample gives fewer than 500,000 clones, approximately 87% of which show up once; 1% to 1.5% is in the top ten. Participants were aged about 18 to 95 years, lived in over 20 US areas, and enrolled virtually. Grouping used clinical history reported by participants in a survey and questionnaire. Trimming stripped 3 bases from V and 4 bases from J, with 6 bases between. The CDR3 covers 12 residues.

This chain links TRBV12-3 or TRBV12-4 with TRBJ1-2, with D tentatively TRBD1 (5 bases). The TCR originated in a young man who had recovered from COVID-19. The sequenced material came from PBMCs or T cells enriched from blood (not recorded which). DNA for the CDR3: TGTGCCAGCAGTTTTGACAGCTATGGCTACACCTTC. It specifies CASSFDSYGYTF.